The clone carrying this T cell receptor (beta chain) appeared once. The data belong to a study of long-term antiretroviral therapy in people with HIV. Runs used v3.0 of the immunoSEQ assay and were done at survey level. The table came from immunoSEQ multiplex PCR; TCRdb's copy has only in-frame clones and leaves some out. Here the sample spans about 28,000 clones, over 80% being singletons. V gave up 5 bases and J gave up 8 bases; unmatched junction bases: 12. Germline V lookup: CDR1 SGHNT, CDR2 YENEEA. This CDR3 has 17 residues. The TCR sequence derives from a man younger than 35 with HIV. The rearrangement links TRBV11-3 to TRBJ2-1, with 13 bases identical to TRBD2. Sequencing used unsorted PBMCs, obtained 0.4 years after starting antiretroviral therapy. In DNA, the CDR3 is TGTGCCAGCAGCGATACTAGCGGGAGGGCCAGGAGCGATGAGCAGTTCTTC. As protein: CASSDTSGRARSDEQFF.